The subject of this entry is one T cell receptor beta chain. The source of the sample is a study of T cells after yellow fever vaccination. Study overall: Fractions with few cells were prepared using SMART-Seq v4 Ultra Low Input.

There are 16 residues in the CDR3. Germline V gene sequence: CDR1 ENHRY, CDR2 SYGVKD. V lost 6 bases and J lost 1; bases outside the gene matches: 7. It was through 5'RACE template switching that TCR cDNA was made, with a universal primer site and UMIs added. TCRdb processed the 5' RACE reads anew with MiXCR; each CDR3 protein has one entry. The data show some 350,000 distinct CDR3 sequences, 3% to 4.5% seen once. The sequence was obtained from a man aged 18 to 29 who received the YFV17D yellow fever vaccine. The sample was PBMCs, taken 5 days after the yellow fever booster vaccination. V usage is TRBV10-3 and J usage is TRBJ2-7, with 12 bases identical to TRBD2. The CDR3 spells CAISTGTSGLSYEQYF. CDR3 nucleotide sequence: TGTGCCATCAGCACGGGGACTAGCGGGTTATCCTACGAGCAGTACTTC.